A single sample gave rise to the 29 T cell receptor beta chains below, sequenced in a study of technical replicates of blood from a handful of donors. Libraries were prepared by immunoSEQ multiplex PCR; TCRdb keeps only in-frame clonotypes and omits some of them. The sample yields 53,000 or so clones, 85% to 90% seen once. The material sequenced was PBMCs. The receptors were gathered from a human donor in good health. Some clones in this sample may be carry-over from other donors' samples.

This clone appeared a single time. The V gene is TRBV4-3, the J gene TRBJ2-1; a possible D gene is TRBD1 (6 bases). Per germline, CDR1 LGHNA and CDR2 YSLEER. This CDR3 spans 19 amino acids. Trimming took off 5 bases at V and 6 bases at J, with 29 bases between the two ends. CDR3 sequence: CASSGGQENVRDKFNEQFF. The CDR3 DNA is TGCGCCAGCAGCGGCGGGCAGGAAAATGTCCGGGACAAATTCAATGAGCAGTTCTTC.

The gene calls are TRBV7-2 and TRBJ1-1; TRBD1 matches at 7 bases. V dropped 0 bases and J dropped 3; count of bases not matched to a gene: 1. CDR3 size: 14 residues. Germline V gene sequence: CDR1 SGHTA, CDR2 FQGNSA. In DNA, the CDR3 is TGTGCCAGCAGCTTAGCGGGGACAGACACTGAAGCTTTCTTT. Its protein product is CASSLAGTDTEAFF.

CDR3 amino acids: CASSGGRSNTGELFF. The CDR3 DNA reads TGTGCCAGCAGCGGCGGGAGATCCAACACCGGGGAGCTGTTTTTT. The V call is TRBV14, the J call TRBJ2-2; TRBD2 agrees at 7 bases. CDR1 and CDR2 from the germline V gene are SGHDN and FVKESK. V shed 5 bases and J 2 bases; nucleotides not matched to a gene: 5. The CDR3 consists of 15 residues. Supplemented by reference TRBV14 and TRBJ2-2, the full variable domain reads EAGVTQFPSHSVIEKGQTVTLRCDPISGHDNLYWYRRVMGKEIKFLLHFVKESKQDESGMPNNRFLAERTGGTYSTLKVQPAELEDSGVYFCASSGGRSNTGELFFGEGSRLTVL.

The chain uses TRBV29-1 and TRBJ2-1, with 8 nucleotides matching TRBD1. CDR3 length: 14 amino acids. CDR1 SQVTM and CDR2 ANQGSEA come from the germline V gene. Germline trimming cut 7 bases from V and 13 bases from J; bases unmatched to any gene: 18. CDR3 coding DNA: TGCAGCGCTGGCTCCGGACAGGGAAAAGGGGAACAGTTCTTC. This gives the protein CSAGSGQGKGEQFF.

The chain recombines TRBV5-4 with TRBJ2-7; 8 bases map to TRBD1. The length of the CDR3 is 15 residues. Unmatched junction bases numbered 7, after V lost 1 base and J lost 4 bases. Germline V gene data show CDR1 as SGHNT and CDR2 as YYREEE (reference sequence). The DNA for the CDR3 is TGTGCCAGCAGCTTGCCCTGGACAGGGAAGTACGAGCAGTACTTC. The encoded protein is CASSLPWTGKYEQYF.

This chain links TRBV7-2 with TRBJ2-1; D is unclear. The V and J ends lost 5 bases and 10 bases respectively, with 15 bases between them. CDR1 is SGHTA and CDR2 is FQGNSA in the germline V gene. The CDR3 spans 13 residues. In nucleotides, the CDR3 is TGTGCCAGCAGCCTCTTAGGCGGTATAGAGCAGTTCTTC. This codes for CASSLLGGIEQFF.

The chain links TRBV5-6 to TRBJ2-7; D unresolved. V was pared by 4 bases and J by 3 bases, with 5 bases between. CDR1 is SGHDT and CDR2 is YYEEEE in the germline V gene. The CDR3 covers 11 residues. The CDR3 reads CASSPFYEQYF. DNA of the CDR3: TGTGCCAGCAGCCCATTCTACGAGCAGTACTTC.

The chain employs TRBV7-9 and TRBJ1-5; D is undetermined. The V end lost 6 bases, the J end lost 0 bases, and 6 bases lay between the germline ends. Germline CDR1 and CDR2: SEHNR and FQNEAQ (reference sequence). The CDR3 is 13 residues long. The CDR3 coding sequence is TGTGCCAGCAGTTCTAATAGCAATCAGCCCCAGCATTTT. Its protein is CASSSNSNQPQHF.

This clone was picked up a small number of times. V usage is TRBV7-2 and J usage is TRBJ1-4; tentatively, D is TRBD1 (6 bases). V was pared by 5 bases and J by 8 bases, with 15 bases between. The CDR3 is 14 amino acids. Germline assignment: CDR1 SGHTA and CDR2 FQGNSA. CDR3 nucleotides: TGTGCCAGCAGCCCAGGGGACCTAAGGGAAAAACTGTTTTTT. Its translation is CASSPGDLREKLFF.

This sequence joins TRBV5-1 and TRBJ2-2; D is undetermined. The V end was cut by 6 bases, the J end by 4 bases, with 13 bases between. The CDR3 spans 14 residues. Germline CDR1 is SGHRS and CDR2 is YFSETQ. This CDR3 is CASTFTPTTGELFF. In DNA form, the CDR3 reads TGCGCCAGCACCTTCACCCCTACCACCGGGGAGCTGTTTTTT.

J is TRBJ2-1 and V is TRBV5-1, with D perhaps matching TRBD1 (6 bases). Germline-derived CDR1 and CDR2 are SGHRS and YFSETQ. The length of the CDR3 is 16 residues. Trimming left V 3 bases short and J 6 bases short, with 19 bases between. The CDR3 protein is CASSSGSFQGINEQFF. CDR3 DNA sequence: TGCGCCAGCAGCTCCGGGTCTTTCCAGGGGATCAATGAGCAGTTCTTC.

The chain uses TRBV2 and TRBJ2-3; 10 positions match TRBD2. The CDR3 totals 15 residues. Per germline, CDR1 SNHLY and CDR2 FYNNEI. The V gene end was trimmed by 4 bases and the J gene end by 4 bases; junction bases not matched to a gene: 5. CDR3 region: CASSVGSGGPDTQYF. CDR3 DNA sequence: TGTGCCAGCAGTGTGGGTAGCGGGGGGCCAGATACGCAGTATTTT.

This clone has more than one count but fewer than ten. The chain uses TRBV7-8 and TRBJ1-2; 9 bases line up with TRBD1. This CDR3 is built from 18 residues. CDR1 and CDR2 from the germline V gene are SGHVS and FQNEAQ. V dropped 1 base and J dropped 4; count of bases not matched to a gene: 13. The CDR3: CASSLVIIGQGSPYGYTF. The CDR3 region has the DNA TGTGCCAGCAGCTTAGTGATTATCGGACAGGGGTCCCCCTATGGCTACACCTTC.

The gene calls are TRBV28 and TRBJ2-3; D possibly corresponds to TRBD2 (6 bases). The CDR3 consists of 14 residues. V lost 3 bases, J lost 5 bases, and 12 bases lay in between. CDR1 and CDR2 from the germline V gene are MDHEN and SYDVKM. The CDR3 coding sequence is TGTGCCAGCAGTTTCCGGTCTAGCGTAGATACGCAGTATTTT. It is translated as CASSFRSSVDTQYF.

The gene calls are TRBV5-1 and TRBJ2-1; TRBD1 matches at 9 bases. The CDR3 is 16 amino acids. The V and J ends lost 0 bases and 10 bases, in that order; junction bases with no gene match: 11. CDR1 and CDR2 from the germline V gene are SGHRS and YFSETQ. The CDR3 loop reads CASSLGGGQGPGEQFF. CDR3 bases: TGCGCCAGCAGCTTGGGAGGGGGACAGGGTCCTGGGGAGCAGTTCTTC.

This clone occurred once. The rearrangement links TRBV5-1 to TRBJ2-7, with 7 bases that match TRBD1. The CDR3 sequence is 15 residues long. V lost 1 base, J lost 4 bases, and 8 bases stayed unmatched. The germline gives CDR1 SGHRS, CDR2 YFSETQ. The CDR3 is CASSLLGRGSYEQYF. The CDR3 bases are TGCGCCAGCAGCTTGCTGGGCAGGGGGTCGTACGAGCAGTACTTC.

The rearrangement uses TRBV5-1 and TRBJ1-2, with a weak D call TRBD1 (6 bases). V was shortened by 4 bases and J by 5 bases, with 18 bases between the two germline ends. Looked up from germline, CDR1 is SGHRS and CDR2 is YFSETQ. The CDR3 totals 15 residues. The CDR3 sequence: CASSGGQTTSYGYTF. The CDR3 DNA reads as TGCGCCAGCAGCGGGGGCCAGACAACGTCTTATGGCTACACCTTC.

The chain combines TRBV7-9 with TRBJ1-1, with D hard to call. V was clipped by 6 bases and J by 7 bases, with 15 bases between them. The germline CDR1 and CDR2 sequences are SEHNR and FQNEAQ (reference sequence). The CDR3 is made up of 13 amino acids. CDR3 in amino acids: CASSFTTGGEAFF. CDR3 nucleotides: TGTGCCAGCAGTTTTACTACCGGTGGTGAAGCTTTCTTT.

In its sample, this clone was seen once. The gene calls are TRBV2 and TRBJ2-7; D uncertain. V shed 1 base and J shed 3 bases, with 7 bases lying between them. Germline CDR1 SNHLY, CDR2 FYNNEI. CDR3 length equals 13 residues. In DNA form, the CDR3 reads TGTGCCAGCAGTGAAGAGCCCTACTACGAGCAGTACTTC. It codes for CASSEEPYYEQYF.

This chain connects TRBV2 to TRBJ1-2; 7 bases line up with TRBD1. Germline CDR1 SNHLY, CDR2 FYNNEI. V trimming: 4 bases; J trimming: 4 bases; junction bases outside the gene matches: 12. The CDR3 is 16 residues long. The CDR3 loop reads CASSVIAAGGTYGYTF. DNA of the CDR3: TGTGCCAGCAGTGTTATCGCGGCAGGGGGTACCTATGGCTACACCTTC. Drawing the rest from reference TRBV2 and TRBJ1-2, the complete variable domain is EPEVTQTPSHQVTQMGQEVILRCVPISNHLYFYWYRQILGQKVEFLVSFYNNEISEKSEIFDDQFSVERPDGSNFTLKIRSTKLEDSAMYFCASSVIAAGGTYGYTFGSGTRLTVV.

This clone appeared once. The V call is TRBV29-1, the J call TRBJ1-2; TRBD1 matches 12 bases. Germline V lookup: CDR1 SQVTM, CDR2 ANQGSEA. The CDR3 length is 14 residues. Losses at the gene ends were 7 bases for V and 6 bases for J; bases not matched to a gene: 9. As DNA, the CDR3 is TGCAGCGCCGAACGGGACAGGGGGCTGGATGGCTACACCTTC. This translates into CSAERDRGLDGYTF. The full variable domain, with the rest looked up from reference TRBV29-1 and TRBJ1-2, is SAVISQKPSRDICQRGTSLTIQCQVDSQVTMMFWYRQQPGQSLTLIATANQGSEATYESGFVIDKFPISRPNLTFSTLTVSNMSPEDSSIYLCSAERDRGLDGYTFGSGTRLTVV.

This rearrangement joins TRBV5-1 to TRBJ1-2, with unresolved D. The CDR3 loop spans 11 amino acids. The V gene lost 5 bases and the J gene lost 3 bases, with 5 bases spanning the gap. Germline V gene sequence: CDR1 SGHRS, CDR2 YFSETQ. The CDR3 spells CASRADYGYTF. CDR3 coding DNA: TGCGCCAGCAGGGCCGACTATGGCTACACCTTC.

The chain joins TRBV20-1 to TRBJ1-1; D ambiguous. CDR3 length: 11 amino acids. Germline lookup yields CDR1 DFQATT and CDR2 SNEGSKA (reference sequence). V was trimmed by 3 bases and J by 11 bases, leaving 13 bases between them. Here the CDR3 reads CSASRRGYAFF. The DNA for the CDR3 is TGCAGTGCTAGTCGGAGAGGGTACGCTTTCTTT.

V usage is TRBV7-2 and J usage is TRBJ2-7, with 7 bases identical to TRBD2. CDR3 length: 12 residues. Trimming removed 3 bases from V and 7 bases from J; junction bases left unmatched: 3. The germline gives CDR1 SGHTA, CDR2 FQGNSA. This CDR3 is CASSLSLAEQYF. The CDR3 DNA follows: TGTGCCAGCAGCTTGTCACTAGCGGAGCAGTACTTC. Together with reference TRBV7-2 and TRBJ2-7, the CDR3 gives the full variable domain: GAGVSQSPSNKVTEKGKDVELRCDPISGHTALYWYRQSLGQGLEFLIYFQGNSAPDKSGLPSDRFSAERTGGSVSTLTIQRTQQEDSAVYLCASSLSLAEQYFGPGTRLTVT.

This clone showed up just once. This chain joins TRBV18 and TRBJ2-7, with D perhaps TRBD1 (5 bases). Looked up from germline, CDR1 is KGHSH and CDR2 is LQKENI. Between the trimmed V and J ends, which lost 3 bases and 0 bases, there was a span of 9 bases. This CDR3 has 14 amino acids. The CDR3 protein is CASSPLDNSYEQYF. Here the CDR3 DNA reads TGTGCCAGCTCACCCTTGGACAACTCCTACGAGCAGTACTTC.

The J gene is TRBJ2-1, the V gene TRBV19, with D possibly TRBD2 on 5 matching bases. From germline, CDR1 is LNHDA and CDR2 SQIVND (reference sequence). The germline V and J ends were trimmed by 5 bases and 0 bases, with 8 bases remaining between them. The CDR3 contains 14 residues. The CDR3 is CASSRLASYNEQFF. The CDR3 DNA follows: TGTGCCAGTAGTCGGCTAGCCTCCTACAATGAGCAGTTCTTC.

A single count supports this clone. The CDR3 sequence is CASSVGGTGDEQYF. The CDR3 DNA follows: TGCGCCAGCAGCGTGGGCGGGACAGGGGACGAGCAGTACTTC. The genes are TRBV5-1 and TRBJ2-7; TRBD1 agrees at 10 bases. Per germline, CDR1 SGHRS and CDR2 YFSETQ. CDR3 length: 14 residues. The V gene end was trimmed by 4 bases and the J gene end by 5 bases; junction bases not matched to a gene: 6.

CDR3 DNA sequence: TGTGCCAGTAGTATATCAGGGGAGGGCTCCTACGAGCAGTACTTC. This translates into CASSISGEGSYEQYF. The rearrangement uses TRBV19 and TRBJ2-7, with D maybe TRBD2 (7 bases). The CDR3 runs 15 residues. Between the trimmed V and J ends, which lost 2 bases and 0 bases, there was a span of 11 bases. Germline CDR1 reads LNHDA; CDR2 reads SQIVND (reference sequence).

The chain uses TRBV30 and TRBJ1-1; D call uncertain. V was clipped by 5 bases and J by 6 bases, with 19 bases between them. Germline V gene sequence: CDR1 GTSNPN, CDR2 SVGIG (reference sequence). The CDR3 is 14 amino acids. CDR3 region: CAWERGVGSPEAFF. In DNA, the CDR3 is TGTGCCTGGGAACGCGGCGTCGGGTCCCCTGAAGCTTTCTTT.